A selection of T cell receptor beta chains follows, all from one sample in a study of CD8 T cells in Susac syndrome. TCRdb redid the calling of the immunoSEQ multiplex PCR reads with MiXCR, one entry per CDR3 protein. The repertoire holds approximately 130,000 distinct CDR3 sequences, with about 93% as singletons. The specimen was CD4+ T cells from PBMCs. Receptors originate from a human donor in good health. Both conserved end residues are part of each CDR3. D genes are given only for firm matches. Size is omitted from some rows. Given values are once, few, many or a class for expanded clones.

v_call,clone_size,d_call,j_call,cdr3_aa,cdr3_nt
TRBV20-1,-,TRBD1,TRBJ2-5,CSAGSGTGVETQYF,TGCAGTGCTGGGTCCGGGACAGGGGTAGAGACCCAGTACTTC
TRBV5-4,-,-,TRBJ1-1,CASSLEQITEAFF,TGTGCCAGCAGCTTGGAACAGATCACTGAAGCTTTCTTT
TRBV2,-,TRBD2,TRBJ2-2,CASSTLGGMSTGELFF,TGTGCCAGCAGTACCCTCGGGGGGATGAGCACCGGGGAGCTGTTTTTT
TRBV12-3/TRBV12-4,-,-,TRBJ1-1,CASTVYQNTEAFF,TGTGCCAGCACCGTGTACCAGAACACTGAAGCTTTCTTT
TRBV12-3/TRBV12-4,-,-,TRBJ2-1,CASSPDPRNNEQFF,TGTGCCAGCAGCCCGGATCCCCGCAACAATGAGCAGTTCTTC
TRBV7-2,-,-,TRBJ2-3,CASSYARGSTDTQYF,TGTGCCAGCAGCTATGCGCGGGGTAGCACAGATACGCAGTATTTT
TRBV30,-,-,TRBJ1-4,CAWSNREGEKLFF,TGTGCCTGGAGTAACAGGGAGGGTGAAAAACTGTTTTTT
TRBV4-3,-,-,TRBJ2-3,CASSQEGQSTDTQYF,TGCGCCAGCAGCCAAGAAGGCCAGAGCACAGATACGCAGTATTTT
TRBV6-6,-,TRBD2,TRBJ2-7,CASRISGDLNEQYF,TGTGCCAGCAGGATTAGCGGGGATCTGAACGAGCAGTACTTC
TRBV30,-,-,TRBJ1-6,CAWSVLGDSPLHF,TGTGCCTGGAGTGTATTGGGGGATTCACCCCTCCACTTT
TRBV12-5,once,-,TRBJ2-2,CASVAALNTGELFF,TGTGCTAGTGTGGCAGCTCTTAACACCGGGGAGCTGTTTTTT
TRBV5-4,-,-,TRBJ2-7,CASRKGARDSYEQYF,TGTGCCAGCAGGAAAGGGGCTAGGGACTCCTACGAGCAGTACTTC
TRBV6-6,-,TRBD1,TRBJ1-1,CASSSDRGAEAFF,TGTGCCAGCAGTTCCGACAGGGGCGCTGAAGCTTTCTTT
TRBV2,-,TRBD1,TRBJ2-2,CASKETGEIFF,TGTGCCAGCAAGGAGACAGGGGAGATATTTTTT
TRBV29-1,-,-,TRBJ2-1,CSVNSGGYNEQFF,TGCAGCGTCAATAGCGGTGGATACAATGAGCAGTTCTTC
TRBV3-1,-,-,TRBJ2-2,CASSPHGEGTGELFF,TGTGCCAGCAGCCCTCACGGAGAGGGCACCGGGGAGCTGTTTTTT
TRBV6-6,-,-,TRBJ1-6,CASTRGQDNSPLHF,TGTGCCAGCACCCGGGGACAAGATAATTCACCCCTCCACTTT
TRBV6-6,-,-,TRBJ1-1,CASSYSFRKNTEAFF,TGTGCCAGCAGTTACTCGTTCAGGAAGAACACTGAAGCTTTCTTT
TRBV18,-,TRBD2,TRBJ2-5,CASSLSWIAGGQETQYF,TGTGCCAGCTCACTTTCCTGGATAGCGGGAGGCCAAGAGACCCAGTACTTC
TRBV3-1,-,-,TRBJ2-1,CASSQEGARNWQFF,TGTGCCAGCAGCCAAGAGGGGGCCAGGAACTGGCAGTTCTTC
TRBV28,once,TRBD1,TRBJ2-5,CASSFAGWTGQETQYF,TGTGCCAGCAGTTTTGCGGGTTGGACAGGCCAAGAGACCCAGTACTTC
TRBV6-5,-,-,TRBJ2-5,CASSQPIEGTQYF,TGTGCCAGCAGTCAACCAATTGAGGGGACCCAGTACTTC
TRBV27,-,TRBD2,TRBJ2-7,CASRLAGGDTYEQYF,TGTGCCAGCAGACTAGCGGGAGGGGATACCTACGAGCAGTACTTC
TRBV24-1,-,-,TRBJ2-1,CATSDSGGRGPDNEQFF,TGTGCCACCAGTGATTCGGGGGGCAGGGGGCCCGACAATGAGCAGTTCTTC
TRBV14,-,-,TRBJ1-1,CASSHRWGGTQSNTEAFF,TGTGCCAGCAGCCACAGGTGGGGGGGGACCCAGTCGAACACTGAAGCTTTCTTT
TRBV20-1,-,-,TRBJ2-6,CSATDSGANVLTF,TGCAGTGCGACAGACTCTGGGGCCAACGTCCTGACTTTC
TRBV5-1,-,TRBD2,TRBJ2-4,CASSLVASGITKNIQYF,TGCGCCAGCAGCTTGGTAGCTAGCGGGATTACCAAAAACATTCAGTACTTC
TRBV19,once,-,TRBJ1-1,CASSTGPNTEAFF,TGTGCCAGTAGTACCGGCCCCAACACTGAAGCTTTCTTT
TRBV12-3/TRBV12-4,-,-,TRBJ2-5,CASRLGLRETQYF,TGTGCCAGCAGGCTAGGGCTACGCGAGACCCAGTACTTC
TRBV6-5,-,TRBD2,TRBJ2-1,CASSSRLAGLTNNEQFF,TGTGCCAGCAGTTCCAGACTAGCGGGATTGACTAACAATGAGCAGTTCTTC
TRBV6-2/TRBV6-3,-,-,TRBJ2-7,CASSYSNGGGSSYEQYF,TGTGCCAGCAGTTACTCGAATGGGGGCGGGAGCTCCTACGAGCAGTACTTC
TRBV9,-,TRBD1,TRBJ1-1,CASSVGRDSRMNTEAFF,TGTGCCAGCAGCGTAGGACGGGACAGTCGCATGAACACTGAAGCTTTCTTT
TRBV5-1,-,-,TRBJ2-3,CASRSGYKSDTQYF,TGCGCCAGCAGGTCGGGATATAAGTCGGATACGCAGTATTTT
TRBV5-6,-,TRBD2,TRBJ2-1,CASSPQMVAGVRNEQFF,TGTGCCAGCAGCCCCCAGATGGTAGCGGGAGTAAGGAATGAGCAGTTCTTC
TRBV7-7,once,TRBD2,TRBJ2-3,CASSLLAGGESTQYF,TGTGCTAGCAGCCTCCTAGCGGGAGGGGAGAGTACGCAGTATTTT
TRBV3-1,-,TRBD2,TRBJ2-3,CASSSGTSDDTQYF,TGTGCCAGCAGCTCCGGGACTAGCGATGATACGCAGTATTTT
TRBV18,-,-,TRBJ2-2,CASSPWGSQSEELFF,TGTGCCAGCTCACCATGGGGATCACAATCCGAGGAGCTGTTTTTT
TRBV5-4,-,TRBD1,TRBJ2-7,CASSLRDRGYEQYF,TGTGCCAGCAGCCTCCGGGACAGGGGGTACGAGCAGTACTTC
TRBV30,-,-,TRBJ1-1,CAWSVKETGAFF,TGTGCCTGGAGTGTTAAGGAAACTGGAGCTTTCTTT
TRBV5-1,-,TRBD2,TRBJ2-2,CASSPEGTSEGTGELFF,TGCGCCAGCAGCCCGGAAGGGACTAGCGAGGGCACCGGGGAGCTGTTTTTT
TRBV20-1,-,-,TRBJ2-3,CSAILRLGGDTQYF,TGCAGTGCTATTCTCCGGCTAGGGGGAGATACGCAGTATTTT
TRBV10-3,-,-,TRBJ1-4,CAISAEGRDEKLFF,TGTGCCATCAGTGCTGAGGGTAGGGATGAAAAACTGTTTTTT
TRBV29-1,-,-,TRBJ1-4,CSVAGDGEKLFF,TGCAGCGTTGCTGGGGACGGTGAAAAACTGTTTTTT
TRBV11-2,-,-,TRBJ2-5,CASSLGVMNGQQETQYF,TGTGCCAGCAGCTTAGGTGTAATGAATGGGCAGCAAGAGACCCAGTACTTC
TRBV7-9,-,-,TRBJ1-6,CASSHRRSGSALHF,TGTGCCAGCAGCCACAGGCGGTCAGGTTCGGCCCTCCACTTT
TRBV9,-,-,TRBJ2-3,CASSVTPSRQDTQYF,TGTGCCAGCAGCGTAACCCCCTCGAGGCAAGATACGCAGTATTTT
TRBV7-2,-,-,TRBJ2-7,CASSPGPWDEQYF,TGTGCCAGCAGCCCGGGACCGTGGGACGAGCAGTACTTC
TRBV3-1,few,-,TRBJ2-3,CATSDTNTDTQYF,TGTGCCACTTCGGACACTAACACAGATACGCAGTATTTT
TRBV12-3/TRBV12-4,-,-,TRBJ2-7,CASSLWGFGSSYEQYF,TGTGCCAGCAGTTTATGGGGGTTTGGGTCCAGCTACGAGCAGTACTTC
TRBV4-2,once,TRBD1,TRBJ1-5,CASSQVGQGFSNQPQHF,TGTGCCAGCAGCCAAGTTGGACAGGGGTTTAGCAATCAGCCCCAGCATTTT
TRBV3-1,-,TRBD2,TRBJ2-1,CASSQGGLALEQFF,TGTGCCAGCAGCCAAGGAGGACTAGCCCTTGAGCAGTTCTTC
TRBV20-1,-,-,TRBJ2-5,CSALGGVGQYF,TGCAGTGCTCTAGGAGGGGTTGGGCAGTACTTC
TRBV28,-,-,TRBJ1-6,CASSLLGRDNSPLHF,TGTGCCAGCAGTTTATTGGGAAGAGATAATTCACCCCTCCACTTT